The 10 T cell receptor beta chains in this list originate from one sample, sequenced in a study of blood T cell repertoires in COVID-19. TCRdb keeps only in-frame clones here, not all; method: immunoSEQ multiplex PCR. Among a few hundred thousand clones listed, 70% to 90% were seen once. The sequenced sample consisted of PBMCs or T cells enriched from blood (not recorded which). Receptors originate from a woman aged 25 to 39 who had recovered from COVID-19.

The gene calls are TRBV13 and TRBJ1-1, with 7 bases lining up with TRBD1. The junction had 4 bases not matched to a gene; V was cut back by 6 bases and J by 3 bases. Germline V gene sequence: CDR1 PRHDT, CDR2 FYEKMQ (reference sequence). The CDR3 has 13 residues. The CDR3 DNA follows: TGTGCCAGCAGTACGGGACAGCACACTGAAGCTTTCTTT. Translating gives CASSTGQHTEAFF. Full variable domain (missing parts from reference TRBV13 and TRBJ1-1): AAGVIQSPRHLIKEKRETATLKCYPIPRHDTVYWYQQGPGQDPQFLISFYEKMQSDKGSIPDRFSAQQFSDYHSELNMSSLELGDSALYFCASSTGQHTEAFFGQGTRLTVV.

V gene TRBV15 combines with J gene TRBJ1-2, with TRBD1 identical over 7 bases. The length of the CDR3 is 15 residues. Per germline, CDR1 LNHNV and CDR2 YYDKDF (reference sequence). Trimming at V came to 0 bases and at J to 4 bases, leaving 5 bases not matched to a gene. CDR3 bases: TGTGCCACCAGCAGAGATCACAGGGGTGGCTATGGCTACACCTTC. This translates into CATSRDHRGGYGYTF.

The chain uses TRBV7-3 and TRBJ1-2; 8 nucleotides match TRBD1. Trimming at V came to 3 bases and at J to 7 bases, leaving 7 bases not matched to a gene. Per the germline V gene, CDR1 is SGHTA and CDR2 is FQGTGA. The CDR3 has 14 residues. CDR3 in DNA: TGTGCCAGCAGCTTGGACAGGGATCTTGGTGGCTACACCTTC. Its translation: CASSLDRDLGGYTF.

The chain has TRBV27 and TRBJ2-1; the D gene is possibly TRBD1 (5 bases). CDR1 is MNHEY and CDR2 is SMNVEV in the germline V gene (reference sequence). This CDR3 comprises 15 residues. Trimming took off 4 bases at V and 0 bases at J, with 10 bases between the two ends. The CDR3 region is CASSSAGFSYNEQFF. DNA of the CDR3: TGTGCCAGCAGTTCGGCAGGGTTCTCCTACAATGAGCAGTTCTTC.

The V and J genes are TRBV6-5 and TRBJ1-5; maybe TRBD1 (6 bases). Germline V gene lookup returns CDR1 MNHEY and CDR2 SVGAGI. V gave up 5 bases and J gave up 10 bases, with 12 bases separating them. The CDR3 is made up of 12 amino acids. The CDR3 sequence: CASSRGSGPQHF. DNA for the CDR3: TGTGCCAGCAGTAGGGGGTCGGGACCCCAGCATTTT.

The J gene is TRBJ1-5, the V gene TRBV30, with D hard to call. Deletions cut 2 bases from V and 6 bases from J, with 11 bases between. The CDR3 has 13 amino acids. Germline CDR1 reads GTSNPN; CDR2 reads SVGIG (reference sequence). CDR3 protein: CAWSFQSGQPQHF. The CDR3, as DNA: TGTGCCTGGAGTTTTCAATCGGGTCAGCCCCAGCATTTT.

The chain carries TRBV18 and TRBJ1-1; 7 bases are a match to TRBD1. CDR3 length equals 15 residues. V was clipped by 4 bases and J by 2 bases; unmatched bases: 7. Germline-derived CDR1 and CDR2 are KGHSH and LQKENI. CDR3 loop: CASSRTQGPNTEAFF. In DNA, the CDR3 is TGTGCCAGCTCACGGACACAGGGGCCCAACACTGAAGCTTTCTTT.

The rearrangement links TRBV12-5 to TRBJ2-1; TRBD2 might be the D (6 bases). Trimming shortened V by 6 bases and J by 1 base, and 13 bases separated the two germline ends. The CDR3 has 15 residues. Germline-derived CDR1 and CDR2 are LGHNT and FRNRAP. CDR3: CASGLGGRSYNEQFF. CDR3 coding DNA: TGTGCTAGTGGCCTGGGGGGAAGGTCCTACAATGAGCAGTTCTTC.

The rearrangement links TRBV7-2 to TRBJ2-2; D perhaps matches TRBD2 (5 bases). Per the germline V gene, CDR1 is SGHTA and CDR2 is FQGNSA. Trimming cost V 7 bases and J 6 bases, with 9 bases left between them. This CDR3 region has 12 residues. The CDR3 DNA sequence: TGTGCCAGCAACCACGGGGCCGGGGAGCTGTTTTTT. It encodes CASNHGAGELFF. Together with reference TRBV7-2 and TRBJ2-2, the CDR3 gives the full variable domain: GAGVSQSPSNKVTEKGKDVELRCDPISGHTALYWYRQSLGQGLEFLIYFQGNSAPDKSGLPSDRFSAERTGGSVSTLTIQRTQQEDSAVYLCASNHGAGELFFGEGSRLTVL.

The V call is TRBV15, the J call TRBJ2-2, with a tentative D call TRBD1 (5 bases). Looked up from germline, CDR1 is LNHNV and CDR2 is YYDKDF (reference sequence). This CDR3 region has 15 residues. V was cut by 1 base and J by 0 bases, with 6 bases left in between. The CDR3 DNA follows: TGTGCCACCAGCAGAGCAGGGACGAACACCGGGGAGCTGTTTTTT. It specifies CATSRAGTNTGELFF.